This T cell receptor (beta chain) comes out of a study of somatic mutations in cytotoxic T cells in rheumatoid arthritis. The method was immunoSEQ multiplex PCR; TCRdb's version includes in-frame clones alone and lacks a portion of them. This sample has roughly 7,700 clones, with 65% to 75% found just once. The germline V and J ends were trimmed by 7 bases and 4 bases, with 16 bases remaining between them. Looked up from germline, CDR1 is SQVTM and CDR2 is ANQGSEA. The CDR3 runs 13 residues. Flow cytometry served to check the purity of CD4+ and CD8+ cells, which were isolated by positive magnetic bead selection.

Sample: CD8+ T cells sorted from blood. The genes are TRBV29-1 and TRBJ1-1, with D perhaps matching TRBD1 (5 bases). The receptor's source is an adult with rheumatoid arthritis. The CDR3 coding sequence is TGCAGCGCAGGGACGGGGACGGGCACTGAAGCTTTCTTT. Its protein product is CSAGTGTGTEAFF. Together with reference TRBV29-1 and TRBJ1-1, the CDR3 gives the full variable domain: SAVISQKPSRDICQRGTSLTIQCQVDSQVTMMFWYRQQPGQSLTLIATANQGSEATYESGFVIDKFPISRPNLTFSTLTVSNMSPEDSSIYLCSAGTGTGTEAFFGQGTRLTVV.